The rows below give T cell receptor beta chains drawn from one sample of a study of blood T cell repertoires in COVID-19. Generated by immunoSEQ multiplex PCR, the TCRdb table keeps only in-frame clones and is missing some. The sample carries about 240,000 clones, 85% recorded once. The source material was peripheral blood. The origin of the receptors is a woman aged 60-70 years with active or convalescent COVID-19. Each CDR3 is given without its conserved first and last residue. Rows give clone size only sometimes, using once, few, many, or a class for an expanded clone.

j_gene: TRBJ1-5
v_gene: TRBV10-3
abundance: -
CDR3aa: AISDRQGSGPQH

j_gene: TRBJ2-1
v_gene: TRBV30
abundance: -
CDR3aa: AWSLAGSSYNEQF

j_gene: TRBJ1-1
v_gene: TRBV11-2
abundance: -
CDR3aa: ASSRIGGWTEAF

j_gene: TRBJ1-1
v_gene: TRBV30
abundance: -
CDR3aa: AWSVPESNTEAF

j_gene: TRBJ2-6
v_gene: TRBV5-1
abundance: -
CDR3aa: ASMTSGFSSGANVLT

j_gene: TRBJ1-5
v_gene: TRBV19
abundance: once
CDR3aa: ASSIGTGGEFQPQH

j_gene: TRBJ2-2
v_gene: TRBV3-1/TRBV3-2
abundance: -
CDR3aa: ASSQASGSANTGELF

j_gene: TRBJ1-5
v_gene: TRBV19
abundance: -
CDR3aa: ASSKPSGQPYASNQPQH

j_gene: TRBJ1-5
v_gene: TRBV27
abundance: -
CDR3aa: ASSSLRDGNQPQH

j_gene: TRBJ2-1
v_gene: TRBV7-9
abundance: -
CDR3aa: ASSHPTSGGRNEQF

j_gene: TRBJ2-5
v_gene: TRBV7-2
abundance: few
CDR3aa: ASSPEGLAKETQY

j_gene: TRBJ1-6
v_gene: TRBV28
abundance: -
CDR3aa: ASRRDRENSPLH

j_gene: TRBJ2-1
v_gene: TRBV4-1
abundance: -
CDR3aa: ASSQDHPSGINEQF

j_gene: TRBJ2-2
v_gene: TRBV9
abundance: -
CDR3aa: ASSEGTSGATGELF

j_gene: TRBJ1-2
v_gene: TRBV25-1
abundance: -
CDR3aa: ASSEYGGVYGYT

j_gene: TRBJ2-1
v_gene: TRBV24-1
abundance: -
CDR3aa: ATSDTGTGAYNEQF

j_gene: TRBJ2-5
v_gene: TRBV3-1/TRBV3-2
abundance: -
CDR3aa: ASSPHVVLAEQETQY

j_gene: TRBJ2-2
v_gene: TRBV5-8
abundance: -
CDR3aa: ASSRTSGTGELF

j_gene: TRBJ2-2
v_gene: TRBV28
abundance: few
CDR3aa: ASSLGGFLYTGELF

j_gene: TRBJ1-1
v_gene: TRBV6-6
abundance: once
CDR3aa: ASTYPGTGNTEAF

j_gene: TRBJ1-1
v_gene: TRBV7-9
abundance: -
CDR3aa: ASSLGSREMNTEAF

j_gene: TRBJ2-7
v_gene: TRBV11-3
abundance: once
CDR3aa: ASSSGTGEYEQY

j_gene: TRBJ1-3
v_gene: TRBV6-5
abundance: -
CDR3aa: ASSFTSSGNTIY

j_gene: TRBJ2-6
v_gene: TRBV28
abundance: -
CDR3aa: ASSFEFTGANVLT

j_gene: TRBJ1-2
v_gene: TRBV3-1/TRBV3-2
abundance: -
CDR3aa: ASSQEGQGPLNYGYT

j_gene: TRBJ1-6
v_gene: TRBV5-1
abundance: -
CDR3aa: ASSLGQGNSPLH

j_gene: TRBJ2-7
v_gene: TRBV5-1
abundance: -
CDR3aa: ASGLAGGYEQY

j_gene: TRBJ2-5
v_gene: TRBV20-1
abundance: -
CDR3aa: SASGSETQY

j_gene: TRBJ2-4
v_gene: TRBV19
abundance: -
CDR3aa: ASSTQGGTKNIQY

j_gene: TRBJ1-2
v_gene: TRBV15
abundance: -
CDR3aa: ATSRGQGARTVNYGYT

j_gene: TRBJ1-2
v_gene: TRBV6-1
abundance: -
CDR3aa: ASRETGVDGYT

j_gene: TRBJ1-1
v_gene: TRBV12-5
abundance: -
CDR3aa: ASGISGTGISEAF

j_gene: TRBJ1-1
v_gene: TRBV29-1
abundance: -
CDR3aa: SVLAGNTEAF

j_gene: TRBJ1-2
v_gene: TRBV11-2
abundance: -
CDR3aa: ASSFAGVNYGYT

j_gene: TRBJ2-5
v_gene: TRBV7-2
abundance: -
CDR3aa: ASSTRLAGGGETQY

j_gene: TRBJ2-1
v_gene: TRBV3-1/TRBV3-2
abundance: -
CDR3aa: ASSQDTGTSGDNEQF

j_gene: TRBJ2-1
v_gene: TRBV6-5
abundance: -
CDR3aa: ASILPAGGPNEQF

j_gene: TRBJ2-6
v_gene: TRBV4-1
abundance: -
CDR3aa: ASSQEFRETGDGANVLT

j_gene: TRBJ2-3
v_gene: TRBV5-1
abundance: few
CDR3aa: ASRAVDTQY

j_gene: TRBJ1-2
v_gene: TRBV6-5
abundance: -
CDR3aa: ASSYLAGGGGYT

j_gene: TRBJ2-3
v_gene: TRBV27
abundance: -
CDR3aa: ASSPQGVETDTQY

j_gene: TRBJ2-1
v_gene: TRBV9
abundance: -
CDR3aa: ASSPRLAASYNEQF

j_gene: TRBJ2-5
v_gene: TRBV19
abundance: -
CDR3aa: ASSGGLQETQY

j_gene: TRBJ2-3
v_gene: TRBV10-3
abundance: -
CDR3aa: AISGGSGRTDTQY

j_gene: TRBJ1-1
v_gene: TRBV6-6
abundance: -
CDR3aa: ASSPPTRRLLNTEAF

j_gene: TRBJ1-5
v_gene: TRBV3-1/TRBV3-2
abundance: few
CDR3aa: ASSPGRGGNQPQH

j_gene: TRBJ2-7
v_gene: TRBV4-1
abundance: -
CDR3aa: ASSHEQGTAYEQY

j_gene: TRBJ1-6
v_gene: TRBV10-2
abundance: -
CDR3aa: ASSDTGTGFNSPLH

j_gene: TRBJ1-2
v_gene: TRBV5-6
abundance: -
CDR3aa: ASSLNIALNYGYT

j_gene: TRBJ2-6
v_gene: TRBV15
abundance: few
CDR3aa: ATSREAAGGSYGANVLT

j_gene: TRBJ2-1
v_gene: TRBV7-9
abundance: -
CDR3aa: ASSWVTGGLPYNEQF

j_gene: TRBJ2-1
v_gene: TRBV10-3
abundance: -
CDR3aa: AISTGQYNEQF

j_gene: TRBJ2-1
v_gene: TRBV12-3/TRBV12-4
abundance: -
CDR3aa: ASSLGTFEEQF

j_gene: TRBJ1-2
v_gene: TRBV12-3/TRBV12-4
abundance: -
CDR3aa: ASGGGADGYT

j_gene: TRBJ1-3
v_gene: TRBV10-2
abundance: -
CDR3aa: ASSEKDKRNTIY

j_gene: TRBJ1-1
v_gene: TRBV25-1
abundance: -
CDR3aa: ASSVGSGGFAEAF

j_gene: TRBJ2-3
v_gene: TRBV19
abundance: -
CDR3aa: ASSMDSGRIADTQY